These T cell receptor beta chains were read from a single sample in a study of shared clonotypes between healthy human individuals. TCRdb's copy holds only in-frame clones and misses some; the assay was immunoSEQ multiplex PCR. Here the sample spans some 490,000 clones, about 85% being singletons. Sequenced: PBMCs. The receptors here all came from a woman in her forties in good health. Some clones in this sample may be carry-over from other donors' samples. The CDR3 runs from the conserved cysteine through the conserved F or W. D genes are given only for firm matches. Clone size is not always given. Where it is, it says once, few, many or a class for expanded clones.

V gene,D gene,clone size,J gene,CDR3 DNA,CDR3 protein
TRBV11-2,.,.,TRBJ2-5,TGTGCCAGCAGCTTGCCGGGGGCAGGGGAGGAGACCCAGTACTTC,CASSLPGAGEETQYF
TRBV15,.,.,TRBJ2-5,TGTGCCACCAGCAGAGATAATCGGGGACGGGAGACCCAGTACTTC,CATSRDNRGRETQYF
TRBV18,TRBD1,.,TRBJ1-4,TGTGCCAGCTCACGGTCCCGGGACAGGGGAACTAATGAAAAACTGTTTTTT,CASSRSRDRGTNEKLFF
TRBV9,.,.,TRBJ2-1,TGTGCCAGCAGCCGGGAGACTATCTCCTACAATGAGCAGTTCTTC,CASSRETISYNEQFF
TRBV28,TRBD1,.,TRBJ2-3,TGTGCCAGCAGTTTACTTCAGGGGGCTTTCACAGATACGCAGTATTTT,CASSLLQGAFTDTQYF
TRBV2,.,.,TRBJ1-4,TGTGCCAGCAACCCTACATATGCCCCCCCCTCTGGCGGAAAACTGTTTTTT,CASNPTYAPPSGGKLFF
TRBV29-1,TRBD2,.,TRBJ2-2,TGCAGCGTTGGGGGGGGACTAGCGGGAGTCCCCGGGGAGCTGTTTTTT,CSVGGGLAGVPGELFF
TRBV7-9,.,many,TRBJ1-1,TGTGCCAGCAGCTTACCGCCAATAAGGATCTCCACTGAAGCTTTCTTT,CASSLPPIRISTEAFF
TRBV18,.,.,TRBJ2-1,TGTGCCAGCTCACCTTCATTTGGATCCTACAATGAGCAGTTCTTC,CASSPSFGSYNEQFF
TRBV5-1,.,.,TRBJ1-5,TGCGCCAGCAGCTTGGGAACAGGGAATAGCAATCAGCCCCAGCATTTT,CASSLGTGNSNQPQHF
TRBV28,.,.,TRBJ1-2,TGTGCCAGCAGTTTACAGGACGCAGGCTACACCTTC,CASSLQDAGYTF
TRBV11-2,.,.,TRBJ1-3,TGTGCCAGCAGCTTAACGGGCTTCTCTGGAAACACCATATATTTT,CASSLTGFSGNTIYF
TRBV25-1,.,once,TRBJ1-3,TGTGCCAGCAGTGATCCTCGATCTGGAAACACCATATATTTT,CASSDPRSGNTIYF
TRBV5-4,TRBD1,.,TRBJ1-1,TGTGCCAGCAGCTTTGGGACAGGGGGCACTGAAGCTTTCTTC,CASSFGTGGTEAFF
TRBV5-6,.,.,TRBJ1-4,TGTGCCAGCAGCTTGGTTGCGACAGGCGAAAAACTGTTTTTT,CASSLVATGEKLFF
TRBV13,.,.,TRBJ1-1,TGTGCCAGCAGCCCTAGGTGGGGAGTGAACACTGAAGCTTTCTTT,CASSPRWGVNTEAFF
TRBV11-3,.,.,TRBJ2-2,TGTGCCAGCAGCTTATTCGGGGGACCGAACACCGGGGAGCTGTTTTTT,CASSLFGGPNTGELFF
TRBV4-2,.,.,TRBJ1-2,TGTGCCAGCAGCCAAGATCCGGGGAACTATGGCTACACCTTC,CASSQDPGNYGYTF
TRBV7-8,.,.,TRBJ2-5,TGTGCCAGCAGCTCAGGCCCAGGGGGGGAAGAGACCCAGTACTTC,CASSSGPGGEETQYF
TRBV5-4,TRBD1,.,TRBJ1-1,TGTGCCAGCAGCTCCGCAGGGGGCTTAACGGACACTGAAGCTTTCTTT,CASSSAGGLTDTEAFF
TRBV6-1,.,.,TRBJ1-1,TGTGCCAGCAGTGAACGTCCCCCGGGACGCACTGAAGCTTTCTTT,CASSERPPGRTEAFF
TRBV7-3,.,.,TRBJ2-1,TGTGCCAGCAGCTTAAGAGCTGCGCCGCTTGGGGGTGAGCAGTTCTTC,CASSLRAAPLGGEQFF
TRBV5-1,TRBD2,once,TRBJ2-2,TGCGCCAGCAGGAAGGGACTAGCGGGAGAAGTTATCACCGGGGAGCTGTTTTTT,CASRKGLAGEVITGELFF
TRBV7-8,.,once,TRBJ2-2,TGTGCCAGCACCCGCGGGGTTGGGACCGGGGAGCTGTTTTTT,CASTRGVGTGELFF
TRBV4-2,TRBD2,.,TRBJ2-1,TGTGCCAGCAGCCAGGAGACTAGCGGGAGCGATGAGCAGTTCTTC,CASSQETSGSDEQFF
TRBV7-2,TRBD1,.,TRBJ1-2,TGTGCCAGCAGCTCGACACAGGGGGCTTTAAGCGGCTACACCTTC,CASSSTQGALSGYTF
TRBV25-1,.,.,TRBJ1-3,TGTGCCAGCGGCGGAAACACCATATATTTT,CASGGNTIYF
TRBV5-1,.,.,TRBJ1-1,TGCGCCACCGCGCCCGACAGGAGAAACACTGAAGCTTTCTTT,CATAPDRRNTEAFF
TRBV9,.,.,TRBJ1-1,TGTGCCAGCAGCGTAAGTGGGACCACCAAGGGCACTGAAGCTTTCTTT,CASSVSGTTKGTEAFF
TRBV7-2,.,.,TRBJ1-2,TGTGCCAGCAGCTTAGTACAGGACTCCTATGGCTACACCTTC,CASSLVQDSYGYTF
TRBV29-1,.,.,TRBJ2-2,TGCAGCGCCAGGGGGCCGCTAGCGGGGAACACCGGGGAGCTGTTTTTT,CSARGPLAGNTGELFF
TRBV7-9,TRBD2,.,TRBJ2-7,TGTGCCAGCGGAGGACTAGGGTCCTACGAGCAGTACTTC,CASGGLGSYEQYF
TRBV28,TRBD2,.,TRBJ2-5,TGTGCCAGCAGCGACGCCCTAGCGGGAGGGATCGAGACCCAGTACTTC,CASSDALAGGIETQYF
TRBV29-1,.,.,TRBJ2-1,TGCAGCGTTGAAGTGACTAGTCTCAATGAGCAGTTCTTC,CSVEVTSLNEQFF
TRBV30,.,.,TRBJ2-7,TGTGCCTGGAGTGGCGGCCCTCTTGCCTACGAGCAGTACTTC,CAWSGGPLAYEQYF
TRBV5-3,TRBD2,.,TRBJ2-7,TGTGCCAGAAGCCTATCAACTAGCGCCTTTACCTACGAGCAGTACTTC,CARSLSTSAFTYEQYF
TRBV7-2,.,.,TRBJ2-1,TGTGCCAGCAGCCCCGTGGGGGGTACCGTGGGGAATGAGCAGTTCTTC,CASSPVGGTVGNEQFF
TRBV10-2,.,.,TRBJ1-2,TGCGCCAGCAGTGCAGACAGCCTATATGGCTACACCTTC,CASSADSLYGYTF
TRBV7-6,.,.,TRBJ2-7,TGTGCCAGCAGCTTCACTCAGGGTGGATCCTACGAGCAGTACTTC,CASSFTQGGSYEQYF
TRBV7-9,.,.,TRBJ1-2,TGTGCCAGCAGCTTAGGGCAGGAGGACTATGGCTACACCTTC,CASSLGQEDYGYTF
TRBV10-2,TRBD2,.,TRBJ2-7,TGCGCCAGCAGACCTGGACTAGCGGGAGGATACGAGCAGTACTTC,CASRPGLAGGYEQYF